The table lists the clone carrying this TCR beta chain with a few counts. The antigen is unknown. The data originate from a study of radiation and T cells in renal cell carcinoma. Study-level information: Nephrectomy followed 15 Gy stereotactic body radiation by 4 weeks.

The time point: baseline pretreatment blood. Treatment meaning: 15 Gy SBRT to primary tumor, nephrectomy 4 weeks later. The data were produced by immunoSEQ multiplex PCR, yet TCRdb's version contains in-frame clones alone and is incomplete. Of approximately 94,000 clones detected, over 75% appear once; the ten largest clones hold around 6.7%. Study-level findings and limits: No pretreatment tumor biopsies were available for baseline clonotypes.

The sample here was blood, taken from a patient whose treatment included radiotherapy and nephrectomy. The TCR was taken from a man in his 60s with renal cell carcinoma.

The CDR3 DNA sequence: TGCGCCAGCATGAAAGGGACAGGGGAAAGGGGCGAGCAGTACTTC. It codes for CASMKGTGERGEQYF. The chain has TRBV5-1 and TRBJ2-7, with 10 bases identical to TRBD1. V trimming: 6 bases; J trimming: 6 bases; junction bases outside the gene matches: 12. CDR1 is SGHRS, CDR2 YFSETQ, per germline. This CDR3 spans 15 amino acids.